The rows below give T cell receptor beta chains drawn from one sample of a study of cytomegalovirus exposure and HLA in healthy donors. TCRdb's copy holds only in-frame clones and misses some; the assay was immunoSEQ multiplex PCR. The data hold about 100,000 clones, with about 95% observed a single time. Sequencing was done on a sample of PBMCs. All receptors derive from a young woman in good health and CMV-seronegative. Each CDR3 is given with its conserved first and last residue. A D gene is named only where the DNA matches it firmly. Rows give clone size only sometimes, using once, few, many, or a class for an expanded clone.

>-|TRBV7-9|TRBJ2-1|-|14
TGTGCCAGCAGCTTAGCGCTTGGCCCGAATGAGCAGTTCTTC
CASSLALGPNEQFF
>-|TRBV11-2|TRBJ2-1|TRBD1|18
TGTGCCAGCAGCACGACACCCGGGACAGGGGGCGGCTACAATGAGCAGTTCTTC
CASSTTPGTGGGYNEQFF
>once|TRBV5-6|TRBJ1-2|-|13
TGTGCCAGCAGCTTGGTGCAGGGGTATGGCTACACCTTC
CASSLVQGYGYTF
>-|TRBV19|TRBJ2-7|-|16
TGTGCCAGTAGTATCGCTCGGGGGGCTAACGCCTACGAGCAGTACTTC
CASSIARGANAYEQYF
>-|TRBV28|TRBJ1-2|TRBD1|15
TGTGCCAGCAGTTTACGGGACAGGGCCGACTATGGCTACACCTTC
CASSLRDRADYGYTF
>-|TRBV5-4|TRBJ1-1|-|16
TGTGCCAGCAGCCCGTTTGGTCCGGGGATGAACACTGAAGCTTTCTTT
CASSPFGPGMNTEAFF
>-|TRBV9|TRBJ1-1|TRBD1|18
TGTGCCAGCAGCCCTGACAGGGGGATTGTAACCATGAACACTGAAGCTTTCTTT
CASSPDRGIVTMNTEAFF
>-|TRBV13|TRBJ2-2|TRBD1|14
TGTGCCAGCAGGGGACAGGGGGAGTCCGGGGAGCTGTTTTTT
CASRGQGESGELFF
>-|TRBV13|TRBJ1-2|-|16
TGTGCCAGCAGCTTAGGGACAGTGTCCCCCCGGGATGGCTACACCTTC
CASSLGTVSPRDGYTF
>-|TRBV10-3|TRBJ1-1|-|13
TGTGCCATCTCGGTAGTCAGGGACACTGAAGCTTTCTTT
CAISVVRDTEAFF